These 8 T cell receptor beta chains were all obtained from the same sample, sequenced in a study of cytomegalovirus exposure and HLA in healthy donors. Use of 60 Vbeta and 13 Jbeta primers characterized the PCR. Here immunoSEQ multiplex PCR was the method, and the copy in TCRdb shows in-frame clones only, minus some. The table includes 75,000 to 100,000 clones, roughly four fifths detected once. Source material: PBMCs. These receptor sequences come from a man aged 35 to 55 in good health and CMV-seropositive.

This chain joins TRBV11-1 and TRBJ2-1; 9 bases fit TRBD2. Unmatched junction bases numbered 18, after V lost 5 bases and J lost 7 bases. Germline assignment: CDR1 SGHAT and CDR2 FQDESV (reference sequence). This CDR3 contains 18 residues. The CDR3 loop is CASSPFLGGLALGNEQFF. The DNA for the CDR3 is TGTGCCAGCAGCCCTTTTCTGGGGGGACTAGCCCTAGGGAATGAGCAGTTCTTC.

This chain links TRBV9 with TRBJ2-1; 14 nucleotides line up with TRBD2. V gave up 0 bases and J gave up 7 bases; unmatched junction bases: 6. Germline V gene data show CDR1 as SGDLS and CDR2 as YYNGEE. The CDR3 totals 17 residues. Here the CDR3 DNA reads TGTGCCAGCAGCGTAGCTCCCGGGACTAGCGGGGGTAATGAGCAGTTCTTC. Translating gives CASSVAPGTSGGNEQFF. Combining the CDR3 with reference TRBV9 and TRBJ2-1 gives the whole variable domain DSGVTQTPKHLITATGQRVTLRCSPRSGDLSVYWYQQSLDQGLQFLIQYYNGEERAKGNILERFSAQQFPDLHSELNLSSLELGDSALYFCASSVAPGTSGGNEQFFGPGTRLTVL.

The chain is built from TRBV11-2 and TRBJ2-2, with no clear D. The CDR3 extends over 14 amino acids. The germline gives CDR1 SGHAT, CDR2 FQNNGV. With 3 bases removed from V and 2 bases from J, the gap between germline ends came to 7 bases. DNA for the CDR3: TGTGCCAGCAGCTTCCCAGGAAACACCGGGGAGCTGTTTTTT. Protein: CASSFPGNTGELFF. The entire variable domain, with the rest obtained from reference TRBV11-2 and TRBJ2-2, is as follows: EAGVAQSPRYKIIEKRQSVAFWCNPISGHATLYWYQQILGQGPKLLIQFQNNGVVDDSQLPKDRFSAERLKGVDSTLKIQPAKLEDSAVYLCASSFPGNTGELFFGEGSRLTVL.

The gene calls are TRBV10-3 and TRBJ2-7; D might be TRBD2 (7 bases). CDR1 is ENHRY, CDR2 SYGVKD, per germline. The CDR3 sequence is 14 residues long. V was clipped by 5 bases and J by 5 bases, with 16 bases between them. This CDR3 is CAISSGRGRNEQYF. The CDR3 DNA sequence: TGTGCCATCAGTTCCGGGCGGGGGCGGAACGAGCAGTACTTC.

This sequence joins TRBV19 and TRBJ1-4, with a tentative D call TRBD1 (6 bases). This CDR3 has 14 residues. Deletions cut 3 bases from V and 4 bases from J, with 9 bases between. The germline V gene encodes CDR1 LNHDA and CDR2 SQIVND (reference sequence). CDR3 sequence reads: CASSIQGNNEKLFF. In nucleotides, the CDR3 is TGTGCCAGTAGTATCCAGGGGAATAATGAAAAACTGTTTTTT.

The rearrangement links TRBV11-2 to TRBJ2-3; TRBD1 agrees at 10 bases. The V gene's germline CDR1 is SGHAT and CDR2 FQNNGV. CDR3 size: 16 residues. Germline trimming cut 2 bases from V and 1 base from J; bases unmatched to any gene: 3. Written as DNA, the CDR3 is TGTGCCAGCAGCTTAATAGGACAGGGGGGCACAGATACGCAGTATTTT. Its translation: CASSLIGQGGTDTQYF.

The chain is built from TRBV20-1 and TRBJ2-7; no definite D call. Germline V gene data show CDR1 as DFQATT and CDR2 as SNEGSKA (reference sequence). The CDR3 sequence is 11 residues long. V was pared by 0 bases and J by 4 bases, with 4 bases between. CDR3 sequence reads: CSARDTYEQYF. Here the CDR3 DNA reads TGCAGTGCTAGAGACACATACGAGCAGTACTTC.

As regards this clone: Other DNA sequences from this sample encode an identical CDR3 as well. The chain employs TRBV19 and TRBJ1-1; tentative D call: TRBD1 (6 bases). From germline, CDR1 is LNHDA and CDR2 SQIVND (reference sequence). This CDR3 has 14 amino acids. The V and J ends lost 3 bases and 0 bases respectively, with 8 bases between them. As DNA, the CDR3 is TGTGCCAGTAGTATCGAGGGGGTGAACACTGAAGCTTTCTTT. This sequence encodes CASSIEGVNTEAFF.